These 4 T cell receptor beta chains originate from one sample sequenced in a study of T cells after yellow fever vaccination. Each CDR3 protein gets one entry after TCRdb re-called the 5' RACE reads with MiXCR. The sample yields 620,000 or so distinct CDR3 sequences, around an eighth seen once. The sample consisted of PBMCs, taken on the day of the yellow fever booster vaccination. These receptors were collected from a man aged 25-45 years who received the YFV17D yellow fever vaccine.

This sequence joins TRBV5-5 and TRBJ2-1; TRBD2 matches at 7 bases. Germline loops: CDR1 SGHKS, CDR2 YYEKEE (reference sequence). This CDR3 comprises 15 residues. V gave up 3 bases and J gave up 2 bases; unmatched junction bases: 5. CDR3 loop: CASSSGGAAYNEQFF. The DNA for the CDR3 is TGTGCCAGCAGCTCGGGAGGAGCGGCCTACAATGAGCAGTTCTTC.

This clonotype came up many times. The chain has TRBV20-1 and TRBJ2-2; D unresolved. Trimming removed 0 bases at V and 6 bases at J, with 8 bases between. Germline values: CDR1 DFQATT, CDR2 SNEGSKA (reference sequence). This CDR3 region has 13 residues. The CDR3 region has the DNA TGCAGTGCTAGAGAAGCTAGTTCCGGGGAGCTGTTTTTT. It specifies CSAREASSGELFF.

In its sample, this clonotype was seen a few times. The CDR3 nucleotides are TGTGCCTGGAGTGTAGGTGTTGCGTACAATGAGCAGTTCTTC. Protein product: CAWSVGVAYNEQFF. The J gene is TRBJ2-1, the V gene TRBV30; D is unresolved. Trimming shortened V by 0 bases and J by 4 bases, and 10 bases separated the two germline ends. CDR1 GTSNPN and CDR2 SVGIG come from the germline V gene (reference sequence). This CDR3 is 14 amino acids long.

This clonotype showed up just a few times. This chain joins TRBV20-1 and TRBJ2-7, with TRBD2 matching over 11 bases. The V gene end was trimmed by 3 bases and the J gene end by 0 bases; junction bases not matched to a gene: 10. This CDR3 has 17 residues. Germline V lookup: CDR1 DFQATT, CDR2 SNEGSKA (reference sequence). The CDR3 spells CSASRRLAGLSSYEQYF. In DNA, the CDR3 is TGCAGTGCTAGCCGGCGACTAGCGGGACTGAGCTCCTACGAGCAGTACTTC.